The 29 T cell receptor beta chains below were found in one sample sequenced in a study of blood T cell repertoires in COVID-19. Measured with immunoSEQ multiplex PCR; TCRdb has only the in-frame clones, and not every one. The sample lists tens of thousands of clones; 92% were seen once. The sequenced sample was peripheral blood. These TCRs come from a man between 50 and 59 years old with active COVID-19.

The CDR3, as DNA: TGCGCCAGCAGCTTGGGTTCTGGACACCACTCTGGAAACACCATATATTTT. Its protein is CASSLGSGHHSGNTIYF. The genes are TRBV5-1 and TRBJ1-3; a possible D gene is TRBD1 (5 bases). Germline loops: CDR1 SGHRS, CDR2 YFSETQ. With 0 bases removed from V and 0 bases from J, the gap between germline ends came to 13 bases. The CDR3 totals 17 residues.

The gene calls are TRBV3-1 (or the pseudogene TRBV3-2) and TRBJ2-1; unclear D gene. The V gene lost 1 base and the J gene lost 9 bases, with 13 bases spanning the gap. The CDR3 length is 14 residues. Germline CDR1 LGHDT, CDR2 YNNKEL (reference sequence). CDR3 amino acids: CASSQGVTAGEQFF. The CDR3, as DNA: TGTGCCAGCAGCCAAGGCGTAACCGCAGGTGAGCAGTTCTTC.

The table lists this clone with a count of one. The gene calls are TRBV10-3 and TRBJ1-1, with 11 bases that match TRBD1. The CDR3 consists of 14 residues. Trimming cost V 10 bases and J 4 bases; bases outside gene matches: 8. CDR1 is ENHRY, CDR2 SYGVKD, per germline. CDR3 loop: CATTAGTGGTEAFF. CDR3 sequence (DNA): TGTGCCACGACAGCCGGGACAGGGGGCACTGAAGCTTTCTTT.

V gene TRBV3-1 (or the pseudogene TRBV3-2) combines with J gene TRBJ2-7; 8 positions agree with TRBD1. Germline values: CDR1 LGHDT, CDR2 YNNKEL (reference sequence). CDR3 length: 14 residues. V lost 8 bases, J lost 6 bases, and 12 bases stayed unmatched. CDR3 in amino acids: CASRSNRGDPEQYF. CDR3 DNA sequence: TGTGCCAGCCGTTCGAACAGGGGGGATCCCGAGCAGTACTTC.

The chain joins TRBV2 to TRBJ1-2; D call uncertain. Germline CDR1 SNHLY, CDR2 FYNNEI. There are 14 residues in the CDR3. Trimming took 1 base from V and 4 from J, leaving 10 bases between them. CDR3 protein: CASSEVSGSYGYTF. CDR3 coding DNA: TGTGCCAGCAGTGAAGTATCCGGGTCCTATGGCTACACCTTC. The full variable domain, with the rest looked up from reference TRBV2 and TRBJ1-2, is EPEVTQTPSHQVTQMGQEVILRCVPISNHLYFYWYRQILGQKVEFLVSFYNNEISEKSEIFDDQFSVERPDGSNFTLKIRSTKLEDSAMYFCASSEVSGSYGYTFGSGTRLTVV.

The chain joins TRBV6-2 or TRBV6-3 to TRBJ1-1; D gene uncertain. The germline V gene encodes CDR1 MNHEY and CDR2 SVGEGT. There are 17 residues in the CDR3. V was shortened by 5 bases and J by 7 bases, with 26 bases between the two germline ends. The CDR3 DNA follows: TGTGCCAGCAGTAAGCATCCGGGGATTCAAATAAAAGGTGAAGCTTTCTTT. As protein: CASSKHPGIQIKGEAFF.

V usage is TRBV30 and J usage is TRBJ1-3, with no clear D. Looked up from germline, CDR1 is GTSNPN and CDR2 is SVGIG (reference sequence). Between the trimmed V and J ends, which lost 2 bases and 1 base, there was a span of 6 bases. This CDR3 is built from 13 residues. The CDR3 DNA sequence: TGTGCCTGGAGTTTAGCTTCTGGAAACACCATATATTTT. It encodes CAWSLASGNTIYF.

The chain employs TRBV5-4 and TRBJ2-3; D possibly corresponds to TRBD1 (6 bases). CDR1 SGHNT and CDR2 YYREEE come from the germline V gene (reference sequence). The CDR3 consists of 14 residues. V lost 0 bases, J lost 6 bases, and 11 bases lay in between. CDR3 sequence: CASSLGTAPDTQYF. CDR3 coding DNA: TGTGCCAGCAGCTTGGGGACAGCCCCTGATACGCAGTATTTT.

The V and J genes are TRBV28 and TRBJ1-2, with 7 bases lining up with TRBD1. Looked up from germline, CDR1 is MDHEN and CDR2 is SYDVKM. The V segment lost 2 bases and the J segment 4 bases; nucleotides outside the gene matches: 16. The CDR3 extends over 18 amino acids. As DNA, the CDR3 is TGTGCCAGCAGTTTAGATGTCGGAATGACAGGGAGCAGCTATGGCTACACCTTC. Amino acids: CASSLDVGMTGSSYGYTF.

The J gene is TRBJ1-5, the V gene TRBV2; D is unresolved. CDR1 and CDR2 (germline): SNHLY, FYNNEI. V lost 6 bases to trimming and J lost 2 bases, with 11 bases between them. The CDR3 is 14 amino acids. The DNA of the CDR3 is TGTGCCAGCAGAAGGGAGAGGGGCAATCAGCCCCAGCATTTT. It translates to CASRRERGNQPQHF.

The V and J genes are TRBV7-2 and TRBJ2-3; D is possibly TRBD2 (5 bases). Germline V gene lookup returns CDR1 SGHTA and CDR2 FQGNSA. The CDR3 has 15 amino acids. Trimming cost V 1 base and J 4 bases, with 12 bases left between them. CDR3 bases: TGTGCCAGCAGCTTAGGTCCTAGCTTCGCAGATACGCAGTATTTT. Translated: CASSLGPSFADTQYF.

This clone was seen just once. V is TRBV5-1 and J is TRBJ2-3; perhaps TRBD2 as D (5 bases). This CDR3 is built from 12 residues. V lost 3 bases and J 7 bases, leaving 9 bases between the germline ends. CDR1 is SGHRS and CDR2 is YFSETQ in the germline V gene. The CDR3 DNA follows: TGCGCCAGCAGCTCGAGCGGCTATACGCAGTATTTT. Translating gives CASSSSGYTQYF.

The chain carries TRBV5-1 and TRBJ1-1; D unclear. Trimming removed 4 bases at V and 5 bases at J, with 12 bases between. CDR1 is SGHRS and CDR2 is YFSETQ in the germline V gene. The CDR3 has 13 amino acids. The CDR3 loop is CASSPRSGTEAFF. The CDR3 coding sequence is TGCGCCAGCAGCCCCCGTTCGGGGACTGAAGCTTTCTTT.

The rearrangement links TRBV30 to TRBJ2-1; TRBD1 agrees at 8 bases. CDR3 length: 16 residues. Germline CDR1 and CDR2: GTSNPN and SVGIG (reference sequence). The ends lost 0 bases at V and 10 bases at J; junction bases unmatched: 14. CDR3 region: CAWSVPGQGFSGEQFF. The CDR3 DNA sequence: TGTGCCTGGAGTGTACCTGGACAGGGTTTTTCAGGGGAGCAGTTCTTC.

This clone has just one count. The chain couples TRBV7-9 to TRBJ1-4; D remains unclear. The V end lost 5 bases, the J end lost 10 bases, and 20 bases lay between the germline ends. The CDR3 is made up of 15 amino acids. CDR1 is SEHNR and CDR2 is FQNEAQ in the germline V gene (reference sequence). CDR3 DNA sequence: TGTGCCAGCAGCCCCCAGGAGGTCATTGGTCGAAAACTGTTTTTT. Protein: CASSPQEVIGRKLFF.

This sequence joins TRBV5-4 and TRBJ2-3; unclear D gene. The CDR3 has 13 amino acids. Between the trimmed V and J ends, which lost 3 bases and 3 bases, there was a span of 8 bases. Germline CDR1 SGHNT, CDR2 YYREEE (reference sequence). The CDR3: CASSSAATDTQYF. Written as DNA, the CDR3 is TGTGCCAGCAGCTCGGCGGCGACAGATACGCAGTATTTT. Supplemented by reference TRBV5-4 and TRBJ2-3, the full variable domain reads ETGVTQSPTHLIKTRGQQVTLRCSSQSGHNTVSWYQQALGQGPQFIFQYYREEENGRGNFPPRFSGLQFPNYSSELNVNALELDDSALYLCASSSAATDTQYFGPGTRLTVL.

The chain uses TRBV7-8 and TRBJ2-7, with D perhaps TRBD1 (6 bases). The V end was cut by 5 bases, the J end by 2 bases, with 16 bases between. Germline CDR1 and CDR2: SGHVS and FQNEAQ. The CDR3 contains 15 residues. The CDR3 nucleotides are TGTGCCAGCAGCATAAACCAGGGGCTGGCCTACGAGCAGTACTTC. Translation gives CASSINQGLAYEQYF.

This chain links TRBV14 with TRBJ2-7; D is possibly TRBD2 (5 bases). Germline assignment: CDR1 SGHDN and CDR2 FVKESK. This CDR3 is built from 14 residues. The V gene lost 4 bases and the J gene lost 2 bases, with 12 bases spanning the gap. The CDR3 nucleotides are TGTGCCAGCAGCCCCCGGACCGGGGCCTACGAGCAGTACTTC. It yields the protein CASSPRTGAYEQYF.

The chain has TRBV3-1 (or the pseudogene TRBV3-2) and TRBJ1-4, with D tentatively TRBD1 (5 bases). The CDR3 contains 15 residues. The germline gives CDR1 LGHDT, CDR2 YNNKEL (reference sequence). Between the trimmed V and J ends, which lost 2 bases and 11 bases, there was a span of 18 bases. Written as DNA, the CDR3 is TGTGCCAGCAGCCAAATTGGCGGGACTTCCGTCAAACTGTTTTTT. Protein sequence: CASSQIGGTSVKLFF.

This clone has a single count. V usage is TRBV7-9 and J usage is TRBJ1-4; TRBD1 agrees at 9 bases. The V gene's germline CDR1 is SEHNR and CDR2 FQNEAQ (reference sequence). This CDR3 is 16 amino acids long. V gave up 2 bases and J gave up 7 bases; unmatched junction bases: 8. The DNA for the CDR3 is TGTGCCAGCAGCTTAAGGGAGGGACAGGGAAGTGAAAAACTGTTTTTT. Its protein is CASSLREGQGSEKLFF.

This chain uses TRBV27 with TRBJ2-3, with 12 bases aligning to TRBD2. V dropped 9 bases and J dropped 2; count of bases not matched to a gene: 6. Per germline, CDR1 MNHEY and CDR2 SMNVEV (reference sequence). The CDR3 contains 15 residues. CDR3 in amino acids: CASYRLAGVTDTQYF. CDR3 sequence (DNA): TGTGCCAGTTACCGACTAGCGGGAGTCACAGATACGCAGTATTTT.

The V gene is TRBV19, the J gene TRBJ2-1, with 12 bases aligning to TRBD2. CDR3 size: 17 residues. V gave up 4 bases and J gave up 4 bases; unmatched junction bases: 8. Germline V gene lookup returns CDR1 LNHDA and CDR2 SQIVND (reference sequence). The CDR3 loop is CASSKTGLAGRYNEQFF. DNA of the CDR3: TGTGCCAGTAGTAAAACCGGACTAGCGGGAAGATACAATGAGCAGTTCTTC.

V is TRBV6-2 or TRBV6-3 and J is TRBJ2-7; 7 positions match TRBD2. CDR1 MNHEY and CDR2 SVGEGT come from the germline V gene. This CDR3 has 15 residues. The trim removed 2 bases at V and 0 bases at J, leaving 4 bases unmatched. The CDR3 sequence: CASSYIAGASYEQYF. CDR3 nucleotides: TGTGCCAGCAGTTACATTGCGGGAGCCTCCTACGAGCAGTACTTC.

V usage is TRBV9 and J usage is TRBJ2-1, with 12 bases lining up with TRBD2. Germline V CDR1 and CDR2: SGDLS, YYNGEE. This CDR3 region has 19 residues. V gave up 3 bases and J gave up 0 bases; unmatched junction bases: 10. The CDR3 DNA is TGTGCCAGCAGCGGACCACTAGCGGGGGGCCTAAGCTCCTACAATGAGCAGTTCTTC. It encodes CASSGPLAGGLSSYNEQFF. Filled out from reference TRBV9 and TRBJ2-1, the complete variable domain reads DSGVTQTPKHLITATGQRVTLRCSPRSGDLSVYWYQQSLDQGLQFLIQYYNGEERAKGNILERFSAQQFPDLHSELNLSSLELGDSALYFCASSGPLAGGLSSYNEQFFGPGTRLTVL.

The chain joins TRBV9 to TRBJ2-2; D unclear. The V gene's germline CDR1 is SGDLS and CDR2 YYNGEE. The length of the CDR3 is 16 residues. Trimming stripped 4 bases from V and 0 bases from J, with 13 bases between. In nucleotides, the CDR3 is TGTGCCAGCAGCCCCACCACTTCTCCGAACACCGGGGAGCTGTTTTTT. Its protein product is CASSPTTSPNTGELFF.

This chain links TRBV7-2 with TRBJ2-3; TRBD2 matches at 10 bases. Trimming removed 1 base from V and 3 bases from J; junction bases left unmatched: 1. The CDR3 totals 15 residues. CDR1 SGHTA and CDR2 FQGNSA come from the germline V gene. The CDR3 region has the DNA TGTGCCAGCAGCTTAGAACTAGCGGGGACAGATACGCAGTATTTT. Its protein product is CASSLELAGTDTQYF.

This clone was picked up one time. CDR3 in DNA: TGCGCCAGCAGTCCGACAGGTTACTACGAGCAGTACTTC. Amino acids: CASSPTGYYEQYF. V and J are TRBV5-1 and TRBJ2-7; a weak D match, TRBD1 (6 bases). Germline V gene sequence: CDR1 SGHRS, CDR2 YFSETQ. Trimming took off 5 bases at V and 3 bases at J, with 12 bases between the two ends. The CDR3 has 13 amino acids. The full variable domain, with the rest looked up from reference TRBV5-1 and TRBJ2-7, is KAGVTQTPRYLIKTRGQQVTLSCSPISGHRSVSWYQQTPGQGLQFLFEYFSETQRNKGNFPGRFSGRQFSNSRSEMNVSTLELGDSALYLCASSPTGYYEQYFGPGTRLTVT.

The chain uses TRBV28 and TRBJ2-1; TRBD2 matches at 13 bases. Germline CDR1 MDHEN, CDR2 SYDVKM. The CDR3 contains 15 residues. J was trimmed by 6 bases and V by 4 bases; bases with no gene match: 3. CDR3 sequence (DNA): TGTGCCAGCAGTTCCGGGACTAGCGGGATCAATGAGCAGTTCTTC. It translates to CASSSGTSGINEQFF.

The CDR3 DNA is TGTGCCAGCAGGGGGGGACAGACGAACACCGGGGAGCTGTTTTTT. Translated, it gives CASRGGQTNTGELFF. The V and J genes are TRBV2 and TRBJ2-2; D possibly corresponds to TRBD1 (7 bases). With 6 bases removed from V and 0 bases from J, the gap between germline ends came to 11 bases. Germline-derived CDR1 and CDR2 are SNHLY and FYNNEI. This CDR3 region has 15 residues.